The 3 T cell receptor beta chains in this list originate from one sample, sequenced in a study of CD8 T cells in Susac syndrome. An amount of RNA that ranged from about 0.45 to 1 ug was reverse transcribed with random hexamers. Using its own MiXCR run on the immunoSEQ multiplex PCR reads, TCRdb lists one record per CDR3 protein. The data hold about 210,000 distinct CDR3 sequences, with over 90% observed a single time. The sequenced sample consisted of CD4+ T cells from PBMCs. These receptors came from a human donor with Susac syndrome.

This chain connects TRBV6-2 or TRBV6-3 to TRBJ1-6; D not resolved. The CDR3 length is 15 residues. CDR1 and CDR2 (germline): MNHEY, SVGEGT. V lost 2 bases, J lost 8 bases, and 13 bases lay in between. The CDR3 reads CASSYPRDFHSPLHF. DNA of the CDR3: TGTGCCAGCAGTTACCCCCGGGATTTTCATTCACCCCTCCACTTT.

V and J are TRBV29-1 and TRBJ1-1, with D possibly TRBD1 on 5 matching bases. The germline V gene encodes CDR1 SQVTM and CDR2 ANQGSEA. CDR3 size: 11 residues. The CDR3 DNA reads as TGCGGCCTCCACGGGGCGGGTGAAGCTTTCTTT. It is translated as CGLHGAGEAFF.

Written as DNA, the CDR3 is TGTGCCAGCAGTTACTCTAGGGGGACGACGGACTATGGCTACACCTTC. It specifies CASSYSRGTTDYGYTF. The chain employs TRBV6-2 or TRBV6-3 and TRBJ1-2, with D perhaps matching TRBD1 (6 bases). V was trimmed by 0 bases and J by 3 bases, leaving 14 bases between them. Germline CDR1 is MNHEY and CDR2 is SVGEGT. This CDR3 contains 16 residues.